The next 27 T cell receptor beta chains were all read from a single sample in a study of blood T cell repertoires in COVID-19. The table came from immunoSEQ multiplex PCR; TCRdb's copy has only in-frame clones and leaves some out. The sample holds roughly 180,000 clones, around 76% seen once. What was sequenced was peripheral blood. The receptors shown here come from a woman aged 50 to 60 with active or convalescent COVID-19.

The chain recombines TRBV7-9 with TRBJ1-3; D uncertain. Germline lookup yields CDR1 SEHNR and CDR2 FQNEAQ (reference sequence). Trimming removed 5 bases at V and 0 bases at J, with 8 bases between. This CDR3 comprises 14 residues. CDR3 protein: CASSPGSSGNTIYF. For the CDR3, the DNA is TGTGCCAGCAGCCCCGGTAGCTCTGGAAACACCATATATTTT.

This chain uses TRBV7-9 with TRBJ1-3; 7 bases match TRBD1. This CDR3 comprises 15 residues. The germline V gene encodes CDR1 SEHNR and CDR2 FQNEAQ (reference sequence). V trimming: 5 bases; J trimming: 6 bases; junction bases outside the gene matches: 10. The chain's CDR3 is CASSARQGRENTIYF. Written as DNA, the CDR3 is TGTGCCAGCAGCGCCCGACAGGGTAGAGAAAACACCATATATTTT. The full variable domain, in which reference TRBV7-9 and TRBJ1-3 provide the parts outside the CDR3, is DTGVSQNPRHKITKRGQNVTFRCDPISEHNRLYWYRQTLGQGPEFLTYFQNEAQLEKSRLLSDRFSAERPKGSFSTLEIQRTEQGDSAMYLCASSARQGRENTIYFGEGSWLTVV.

The DNA for the CDR3 is TGTGCCAGCAGCCCCCGACAGGGGAACACTGAAGCTTTCTTT. Its protein is CASSPRQGNTEAFF. The V and J genes are TRBV14 and TRBJ1-1, with 7 bases that match TRBD1. CDR3 length equals 14 residues. V dropped 4 bases and J dropped 1; count of bases not matched to a gene: 3. Germline lookup yields CDR1 SGHDN and CDR2 FVKESK.

This rearrangement joins TRBV7-9 to TRBJ2-5, with a possible D match to TRBD2 (6 bases). The CDR3 consists of 17 residues. Looked up from germline, CDR1 is SEHNR and CDR2 is FQNEAQ (reference sequence). Between the trimmed V and J ends, which lost 5 bases and 0 bases, there was a span of 19 bases. Here the CDR3 DNA reads TGTGCCAGCAGCCCCGGGACTTATACCCCGTACCAAGAGACCCAGTACTTC. Translation: CASSPGTYTPYQETQYF.

This clone was detected a few times. The chain is built from TRBV19 and TRBJ1-4; D uncertain. Germline assignment: CDR1 LNHDA and CDR2 SQIVND (reference sequence). The germline V and J ends were trimmed by 0 bases and 0 bases, with 5 bases remaining between them. The length of the CDR3 is 15 residues. CDR3 protein: CASSIDSATNEKLFF. DNA of the CDR3: TGTGCCAGTAGTATAGACAGTGCAACTAATGAAAAACTGTTTTTT.

The rearrangement uses TRBV7-2 and TRBJ2-3; TRBD1 agrees at 7 bases. Germline CDR1 reads SGHTA; CDR2 reads FQGNSA. CDR3 length equals 16 residues. V shed 6 bases, J shed 3 bases, and the junction held 12 bases outside the gene matches. The CDR3 DNA follows: TGTGCCAGCAGATCCCCCCACAGGGGTTCAACAGATACGCAGTATTTT. Encoded protein: CASRSPHRGSTDTQYF.

This chain joins TRBV3-1 (or the pseudogene TRBV3-2) and TRBJ1-4; D is possibly TRBD1 (6 bases). The CDR3 has 15 amino acids. The V gene lost 4 bases and the J gene lost 2 bases, with 11 bases spanning the gap. The germline gives CDR1 LGHDT, CDR2 YNNKEL (reference sequence). In DNA form, the CDR3 reads TGTGCCAGCAGCCTTACAGGGCCCACTAATGAAAAACTGTTTTTT. Its protein product is CASSLTGPTNEKLFF.

This clone came up a few times. The V gene is TRBV2, the J gene TRBJ1-1; a weak D match, TRBD1 (5 bases). The CDR3 runs to 14 residues. Trimming pared 7 bases from V and 1 base from J, leaving 13 bases between. From germline, CDR1 is SNHLY and CDR2 FYNNEI. The DNA of the CDR3 is TGTGCCAGCAAGGAGGGAGGGACGAACACTGAAGCTTTCTTT. This sequence encodes CASKEGGTNTEAFF.

The V and J genes are TRBV4-3 and TRBJ2-5; 11 bases are shared with TRBD2. The CDR3 has 14 amino acids. CDR1 is LGHNA and CDR2 is YSLEER in the germline V gene. Trimming cost V 2 bases and J 4 bases; bases outside gene matches: 0. CDR3 in amino acids: CASSQLAGGETQYF. The CDR3 DNA is TGCGCCAGCAGCCAACTAGCGGGAGGAGAGACCCAGTACTTC.

This chain uses TRBV6-1 with TRBJ2-5; a weak D match, TRBD1 (6 bases). Trimming cost V 2 bases and J 1 base, with 11 bases left between them. The CDR3 has 15 residues. Germline CDR1 reads MNHNS; CDR2 reads SASEGT. The DNA of the CDR3 is TGTGCCAGCAGTGAACTCTTCAGGGGCCAAGAGACCCAGTACTTC. As protein: CASSELFRGQETQYF.

In this sample, this clone turned up once. This sequence joins TRBV25-1 and TRBJ1-4, with D unresolved. The CDR3 spans 16 residues. Germline CDR1 reads MGHDK; CDR2 reads SYGVNS. V was trimmed by 3 bases and J by 4 bases, leaving 15 bases between them. The CDR3 spells CASSDLGGAGNEKLFF. The DNA of the CDR3 is TGTGCCAGCAGTGATTTAGGCGGCGCGGGTAATGAAAAACTGTTTTTT.

The chain is built from TRBV6-5 and TRBJ1-1, with D maybe TRBD1 (6 bases). CDR3 length equals 15 residues. Germline-derived CDR1 and CDR2 are MNHEY and SVGAGI. V was trimmed by 2 bases and J by 1 base, leaving 11 bases between them. DNA of the CDR3: TGTGCCAGCAGTTACAAACTACAGGGGAACACTGAAGCTTTCTTT. This codes for CASSYKLQGNTEAFF.

This clone appeared a few times. This chain connects TRBV5-4 to TRBJ1-2, with D tentatively TRBD1 (5 bases). Trimming stripped 6 bases from V and 8 bases from J, with 14 bases between. The germline V gene encodes CDR1 SGHNT and CDR2 YYREEE (reference sequence). This CDR3 has 12 amino acids. The CDR3 is CASTDPGGGYTF. The CDR3 nucleotides read TGTGCCAGCACCGACCCGGGGGGGGGCTACACCTTC.

The chain combines TRBV6-1 with TRBJ1-6; 8 positions match TRBD1. Germline values: CDR1 MNHNS, CDR2 SASEGT. J gave up 7 bases and V 3 bases, and 5 bases lay outside the gene matches. CDR3 length: 15 amino acids. In nucleotides, the CDR3 is TGTGCCAGCAGTGAGGGTGGGACAGGCAATTCACCCCTCCACTTT. This gives the protein CASSEGGTGNSPLHF.

A remark on this clone: The sample contains more than one DNA sequence encoding this CDR3. The chain recombines TRBV3-1 (or the pseudogene TRBV3-2) with TRBJ1-2; 7 bases are shared with TRBD1. The CDR3 has 14 residues. The ends lost 3 bases at V and 2 bases at J; junction bases unmatched: 3. Germline CDR1 reads LGHDT; CDR2 reads YNNKEL (reference sequence). Written as DNA, the CDR3 is TGTGCCAGCAGCCAGGGGACAGTCAACTATGGCTACACCTTC. It encodes CASSQGTVNYGYTF.

The V call is TRBV6-2 or TRBV6-3, the J call TRBJ1-5; D possibly corresponds to TRBD1 (6 bases). Looked up from germline, CDR1 is MNHEY and CDR2 is SVGEGT. The CDR3 runs to 17 residues. V dropped 0 bases and J dropped 1 base, with 13 bases sitting between them. CDR3 loop: CASSYSRGAASNQPQHF. The CDR3 nucleotides read TGTGCCAGCAGTTACTCGCGGGGGGCAGCCAGCAATCAGCCCCAGCATTTT.

This clone qualifies as medium-sized. V gene TRBV7-9 combines with J gene TRBJ2-5; 12 positions match TRBD1. This CDR3 has 14 residues. J was trimmed by 3 bases and V by 7 bases; bases with no gene match: 3. The germline CDR1 and CDR2 sequences are SEHNR and FQNEAQ (reference sequence). This chain's CDR3 is CASTGTGGEETQYF. DNA of the CDR3: TGTGCCAGCACAGGGACAGGGGGCGAAGAGACCCAGTACTTC.

Notes on this clone: Distinct nucleotide sequences in the sample also encode this CDR3. The chain uses TRBV5-1 and TRBJ2-1; 12 bases fit TRBD2. Germline V gene sequence: CDR1 SGHRS, CDR2 YFSETQ. CDR3 length: 16 residues. Trimming cost V 1 base and J 7 bases; bases outside gene matches: 6. CDR3 bases: TGCGCCAGCAGCTTGTACGGACTAGCGGGAAGGAATGAGCAGTTCTTC. Its protein is CASSLYGLAGRNEQFF.

The V call is TRBV2, the J call TRBJ2-1; a weak D match, TRBD2 (6 bases). The germline V gene encodes CDR1 SNHLY and CDR2 FYNNEI. V lost 2 bases and J 2 bases, leaving 13 bases between the germline ends. The CDR3 is 16 residues long. The CDR3 region is CASSEWAGTTYNEQFF. In DNA form, the CDR3 reads TGTGCCAGCAGTGAATGGGCGGGGACCACCTACAATGAGCAGTTCTTC.

This clone was counted only a few times. The genes are TRBV27 and TRBJ1-3, with TRBD1 matching 7 bases. The junction had 2 bases not matched to a gene; V was cut back by 5 bases and J by 1 base. Germline values: CDR1 MNHEY, CDR2 SMNVEV (reference sequence). The length of the CDR3 is 14 residues. CDR3 DNA: TGTGCCAGCAGTAGGACAGGTTCTGGAAACACCATATATTTT. This sequence encodes CASSRTGSGNTIYF.

This chain joins TRBV27 and TRBJ1-6, with TRBD1 matching over 8 bases. The trim removed 8 bases at V and 4 bases at J, leaving 7 bases unmatched. Per germline, CDR1 MNHEY and CDR2 SMNVEV (reference sequence). This CDR3 is 15 amino acids long. The DNA for the CDR3 is TGTGCCAGCGAAGGCCGGGACAGGTATAATTCACCCCTCCACTTT. Residues: CASEGRDRYNSPLHF.

The rearrangement links TRBV28 to TRBJ2-7; tentatively, D is TRBD1 (6 bases). The CDR3 spans 14 residues. V was pared by 3 bases and J by 1 base, with 10 bases between. Germline loops: CDR1 MDHEN, CDR2 SYDVKM. The CDR3 spells CASSLQGRSYEQYF. The CDR3 DNA follows: TGTGCCAGCAGTTTGCAGGGGCGGTCCTACGAGCAGTACTTC.

The chain carries TRBV6-6 and TRBJ2-5; D not resolved. CDR3 length: 14 amino acids. Per the germline V gene, CDR1 is MNHNY and CDR2 is SVGAGI (reference sequence). The V end lost 2 bases, the J end lost 1 base, and 8 bases lay between the germline ends. CDR3 sequence: CASSYGRSQETQYF. The CDR3 nucleotides are TGTGCCAGCAGTTACGGGCGTTCCCAAGAGACCCAGTACTTC.

This clone was seen only a few times. J is TRBJ1-1 and V is TRBV19, with no clear D. V lost 6 bases, J lost 4 bases, and 15 bases lay in between. The CDR3 length is 14 residues. CDR1 LNHDA and CDR2 SQIVND come from the germline V gene (reference sequence). Here the CDR3 DNA reads TGTGCCAGTAGGCCGCTTCGGGTTGGCACTGAAGCTTTCTTT. Protein: CASRPLRVGTEAFF.

The rearrangement uses TRBV28 and TRBJ2-4; D unresolved. Trimming shortened V by 5 bases and J by 1 base, and 12 bases separated the two germline ends. Germline CDR1 MDHEN, CDR2 SYDVKM. CDR3 length: 15 amino acids. The CDR3 DNA sequence: TGTGCCAGCAGTACAGTGAATGCTGCCAAAAACATTCAGTACTTC. Translation: CASSTVNAAKNIQYF.

This chain links TRBV4-1 with TRBJ1-6; D may be TRBD1 (5 bases). V was clipped by 0 bases and J by 8 bases, with 14 bases between them. CDR1 and CDR2 from the germline V gene are MGHRA and YSYEKL. The length of the CDR3 is 16 residues. CDR3 coding DNA: TGCGCCAGCAGCCAAGATCCCGGGGGTGCTTATTCACCCCTCCACTTT. Amino acids: CASSQDPGGAYSPLHF.

This clone came up a few times. For the CDR3, the DNA is TGTGCCAGCAGCCAGATCGGGGACAGGGCAAATTCACCCCTCCACTTT. Its translation is CASSQIGDRANSPLHF. The rearrangement joins TRBV3-1 (or the pseudogene TRBV3-2) to TRBJ1-6; 9 bases agree with TRBD1. Germline V gene data show CDR1 as LGHDT and CDR2 as YNNKEL (reference sequence). This CDR3 region has 16 residues. V lost 3 bases and J lost 7; bases outside the gene matches: 7.